The present entry profiles one TCR beta chain with its context. Sequencing used immunoSEQ multiplex PCR; TCRdb keeps in-frame clones, though not all of them. The sample has approximately 200,000 clones, roughly four fifths seen once. These data belong to a study of blood T cell repertoires in COVID-19. Two negative PCRs, clearance, or symptom resolution characterized the recovered Cohort 3 donors. The germline CDR1 and CDR2 sequences are SGHKS and YYEKEE (reference sequence). The CDR3 runs 15 residues. V lost 1 base, J lost 2 bases, and 12 bases lay in between. The clonotype comes from a man aged 35-49 years who had recovered from COVID-19. The rearrangement joins TRBV5-5 to TRBJ1-2; perhaps TRBD1 as D (6 bases). Sequences were obtained from PBMCs or T cells enriched from blood (not recorded which). The chain's CDR3 is CASSLRDISNYGYTF. The CDR3 nucleotides are TGTGCCAGCAGCTTGAGGGACATCAGCAACTATGGCTACACCTTC.